These T cell receptor beta chains were read from a single sample in a study of CXCR3-negative and CXCR3-positive naive CD8 T cells. Reanalyzing the 5' RACE reads, TCRdb keeps one entry per CDR3 protein, without DNA. The sample table sets out approximately 83,000 distinct CDR3 sequences. The sequenced sample was naive CXCR3- CD8+ T cells from blood. The origin of the receptors is a human donor in good health. Some clones in this sample may be carry-over from other donors' samples. CDR3s include the opening cysteine and the closing phenylalanine or tryptophan. Some rows mark clone size as missing; the rest say once, few, many or name a class of expanded clone.

clone size,J gene,V gene,CDR3 protein
NA,TRBJ2-3,TRBV29-1,CSGILAGDTDTQYF
NA,TRBJ2-1,TRBV18,CASSPADRNNEQFF
NA,TRBJ1-1,TRBV4-3,CASSQDPRPNTEAFF
NA,TRBJ1-5,TRBV28,CASSFSPGGNQPQHF
NA,TRBJ2-1,TRBV7-9,CASSLGLGKGEQFF
NA,TRBJ1-2,TRBV29-1,CSVEKQTDYGYTF
NA,TRBJ2-3,TRBV3-1,CASSQDTGQSTDTQYF
NA,TRBJ2-5,TRBV6-5,CASSYDSSGPKETQYF
NA,TRBJ1-1,TRBV29-1,CSVDMPNTEAFF
NA,TRBJ2-1,TRBV7-6,CASSSGLAGDNEQFF
NA,TRBJ2-7,TRBV7-3,CASSPGRLGHYEQYF
NA,TRBJ1-2,TRBV6-6,CASRLDRVNYGYTF
NA,TRBJ2-7,TRBV28,CASSSRRDGSEQYF
NA,TRBJ2-1,TRBV20-1,CSAGPSGSLNEQFF
NA,TRBJ2-3,TRBV20-1,CSARDPAEATDTQYF
NA,TRBJ2-7,TRBV12-3/TRBV12-4,CASSSGTGVEQYF
NA,TRBJ1-4,TRBV18,CASSAAGREKLFF
NA,TRBJ2-7,TRBV5-1,CASSPDRGLYEQYF
NA,TRBJ2-7,TRBV28,CASSSRTGITYEQYF
NA,TRBJ2-1,TRBV5-1,CASSWWYGGEQFF
NA,TRBJ1-1,TRBV29-1,CSVEDGPTEAFF
NA,TRBJ2-1,TRBV29-1,CSVVRSGNEQFF
NA,TRBJ2-7,TRBV7-2,CASSLAGTGGYEQYF
NA,TRBJ2-2,TRBV12-3/TRBV12-4,CASSSGHGTGELFF
NA,TRBJ2-3,TRBV11-2,CASRKRGAGTDTQYF
medium-sized,TRBJ1-5,TRBV5-1,CASSSGLSDQPQHF
NA,TRBJ2-7,TRBV10-3,CAAREDTLRDYTYEQYF
NA,TRBJ2-7,TRBV10-3,CAISGGQGSYEQYF
NA,TRBJ2-7,TRBV4-3,CASSHTTSGGYEQYF